A single sample gave rise to the 18 T cell receptor beta chains below, sequenced in a study of early T cells in non-severe SARS-CoV-2 infection. TCRdb recomputed calls from the 5' RACE reads with MiXCR, one row per CDR3 protein. The sample consists of some 54,000 distinct CDR3 sequences, more than 8.5% of them appearing once. The specimen sequenced was whole blood. The receptors come from an adult who was a healthcare worker with PCR-confirmed SARS-CoV-2 infection or an uninfected control (not recorded which).

This clonotype was counted many times. This rearrangement joins TRBV6-1 to TRBJ2-7; D gene unclear. CDR3 length: 14 residues. Germline V lookup: CDR1 MNHNS, CDR2 SASEGT. V lost 7 bases and J 0 bases, leaving 13 bases between the germline ends. The CDR3 DNA is TGTGCCAGCATTACGCACCCCGTCTCCTACGAGCAGTACTTC. Translated: CASITHPVSYEQYF.

This clonotype was observed many times. The rearrangement links TRBV6-2 or TRBV6-3 to TRBJ2-3; TRBD2 might be the D (6 bases). This CDR3 has 14 amino acids. Trimming pared 5 bases from V and 6 bases from J, leaving 15 bases between. Germline CDR1 and CDR2: MNHEY and SVGEGT. In nucleotides, the CDR3 is TGTGCCAGCAGTCCAGCTAGCGATTGGGATACGCAGTATTTT. Translation: CASSPASDWDTQYF.

This clonotype was counted many times. This chain links TRBV19 with TRBJ1-4, with 11 bases aligning to TRBD1. This CDR3 has 14 residues. V lost 5 bases, J lost 8 bases, and 4 bases stayed unmatched. Per germline, CDR1 LNHDA and CDR2 SQIVND (reference sequence). CDR3 DNA: TGTGCCAGTAGTTCGGACAGGGGGCAGGAAAAACTGTTTTTT. Translating gives CASSSDRGQEKLFF.

The V call is TRBV6-6, the J call TRBJ2-1; 7 bases are a match to TRBD2. Germline-derived CDR1 and CDR2 are MNHNY and SVGAGI (reference sequence). V lost 7 bases to trimming and J lost 4 bases; unmatched junction nucleotides: 16. This CDR3 contains 17 residues. CDR3 sequence (DNA): TGTGCCAGCACATTGGGTCCTCTCGCAGCGGGGTACAATGAGCAGTTCTTC. It yields the protein CASTLGPLAAGYNEQFF.

There are many counts of this clonotype. J is TRBJ2-1 and V is TRBV6-1, with TRBD1 matching 10 bases. V shed 2 bases and J 6 bases; nucleotides not matched to a gene: 7. Germline loops: CDR1 MNHNS, CDR2 SASEGT. This CDR3 is built from 16 residues. CDR3 residues: CASSELGDRGRNEQFF. CDR3 DNA: TGTGCCAGCAGTGAATTGGGGGACAGGGGCCGCAATGAGCAGTTCTTC.

This clonotype has a count of ten or more. The chain carries TRBV19 and TRBJ2-6; 8 bases are a match to TRBD1. This CDR3 contains 17 residues. V lost 5 bases, J lost 2 bases, and 8 bases stayed unmatched. Germline-derived CDR1 and CDR2 are LNHDA and SQIVND (reference sequence). CDR3 sequence reads: CASSFTGGSPGANVLTF. CDR3 DNA sequence: TGTGCCAGTAGTTTCACAGGGGGATCCCCTGGGGCCAACGTCCTGACTTTC.

This clonotype is termed medium-sized. The CDR3 nucleotides read TGTGCCAGCAGCCGGGAGTTTTGGGAGACCCAGTACTTC. Protein: CASSREFWETQYF. V and J are TRBV7-9 and TRBJ2-5; tentatively, D is TRBD2 (6 bases). Trimming shortened V by 5 bases and J by 5 bases, and 12 bases separated the two germline ends. Germline assignment: CDR1 SEHNR and CDR2 FQNEAQ (reference sequence). This CDR3 is 13 amino acids long.

The rearrangement links TRBV2 to TRBJ2-1, with 11 bases lining up with TRBD2. V shed 9 bases, J shed 4 bases, and the junction held 8 bases outside the gene matches. Germline V gives CDR1 SNHLY, CDR2 FYNNEI. This CDR3 comprises 15 residues. CDR3 residues: CASEVGTSGYNEQFF. CDR3 nucleotides: TGTGCCAGTGAGGTTGGGACTAGCGGTTACAATGAGCAGTTCTTC.

This clonotype was detected only once. Given a much more abundant clone one base away, this may be a read error. This rearrangement joins TRBV5-4 to TRBJ1-4; D may be TRBD1 (5 bases). From germline, CDR1 is SGHNT and CDR2 YYREEE (reference sequence). The CDR3 runs 15 residues. The CDR3 DNA reads TGTGCCAGCAGCTTTTGGGGCCCCGCTAATGAAGAACTGTTTTTT. Residues: CASSFWGPANEELFF.

In this sample, this clonotype turned up many times. The V gene is TRBV29-1, the J gene TRBJ1-5; TRBD1 might be the D (6 bases). The CDR3 extends over 14 amino acids. CDR1 is SQVTM, CDR2 ANQGSEA, per germline. V lost 4 bases and J 4 bases, leaving 14 bases between the germline ends. In DNA, the CDR3 is TGCAGCGTTGTGGTAGGGGGAGGAAATCAGCCCCAGCATTTT. It yields the protein CSVVVGGGNQPQHF.

This clonotype was detected a few times. The chain joins TRBV21-1 to TRBJ2-4; the table gives TRBD1 as D, unverified against the DNA. TRBV21-1 is a pseudogene locus. This CDR3 spans 17 amino acids. In DNA, the CDR3 is TGTGCCAGCAGCAACAGAAAGGGGGGGCTAGCCAAAAACATTCAGTACTTC. Translated, it gives CASSNRKGGLAKNIQYF.

This clonotype showed up many times. Written as DNA, the CDR3 is TGCAGTGCTAGAGATCAGCAGCGAGACTATGGCTACACCTTC. Protein: CSARDQQRDYGYTF. V usage is TRBV20-1 and J usage is TRBJ1-2; no definite D call. This CDR3 spans 14 amino acids. In germline, CDR1 is DFQATT, CDR2 SNEGSKA (reference sequence). V dropped 0 bases and J dropped 3 bases, with 11 bases sitting between them.

In its sample, this clonotype was seen a few times. One end of the junction varies from germline; a read error may be responsible. This sequence joins TRBV12-3 or TRBV12-4 and TRBJ2-4, with 7 bases that match TRBD1. The CDR3 length is 13 residues. The CDR3 protein is CANSGTGADIQYF. Here the CDR3 DNA reads TGTGCCAACAGTGGAACAGGGGCGGACATTCAGTACTTC.

This clonotype was recorded at least ten times. The V call is TRBV7-3, the J call TRBJ2-3; TRBD1 agrees at 7 bases. The ends lost 5 bases at V and 2 bases at J; junction bases unmatched: 4. The germline V gene encodes CDR1 SGHTA and CDR2 FQGTGA. There are 14 residues in the CDR3. In DNA form, the CDR3 reads TGTGCCAGCAGCGGGGGACAGTTCACAGATACGCAGTATTTT. Protein sequence: CASSGGQFTDTQYF.

There are a few counts of this clonotype. V is TRBV4-3 and J is TRBJ2-3, with D perhaps TRBD1 or TRBD2 (5 bases each). Germline CDR1 and CDR2: LGHNA and YSLEER. CDR3 length: 20 residues. Between the trimmed V and J ends, which lost 4 bases and 2 bases, there was a span of 28 bases. The CDR3 reads CASSLSRTGTQILNTDTQYF. The DNA for the CDR3 is TGCGCCAGCAGCCTTAGCCGGACCGGGACCCAGATATTAAACACAGATACGCAGTATTTT.

There are many counts of this clonotype. The chain joins TRBV2 to TRBJ2-1; D perhaps matches TRBD2 (6 bases). The CDR3 is 13 residues long. Germline V lookup: CDR1 SNHLY, CDR2 FYNNEI. V was cut by 6 bases and J by 0 bases, with 6 bases left in between. The CDR3 sequence is CASSGSSYNEQFF. DNA for the CDR3: TGTGCCAGCAGCGGGAGCTCCTACAATGAGCAGTTCTTC.

This clonotype has more than one count but fewer than ten. V gene TRBV7-8 combines with J gene TRBJ1-1, with D unclear. Germline V gene lookup returns CDR1 SGHVS and CDR2 FQNEAQ. Trimming shortened V by 5 bases and J by 3 bases, and 16 bases separated the two germline ends. This CDR3 is 15 amino acids long. This chain's CDR3 is CASSPQLDRYTEAFF. DNA of the CDR3: TGTGCCAGCAGCCCCCAGCTTGATAGGTACACTGAAGCTTTCTTT.

The chain carries TRBV20-1 and TRBJ1-1; D not resolved. This CDR3 spans 14 amino acids. Trimming left V 6 bases short and J 0 bases short, with 14 bases between. The germline V gene encodes CDR1 DFQATT and CDR2 SNEGSKA (reference sequence). The CDR3 coding sequence is TGCAGTGCCAAGAGGGCGCAGATGAACACTGAAGCTTTCTTT. The encoded protein is CSAKRAQMNTEAFF.